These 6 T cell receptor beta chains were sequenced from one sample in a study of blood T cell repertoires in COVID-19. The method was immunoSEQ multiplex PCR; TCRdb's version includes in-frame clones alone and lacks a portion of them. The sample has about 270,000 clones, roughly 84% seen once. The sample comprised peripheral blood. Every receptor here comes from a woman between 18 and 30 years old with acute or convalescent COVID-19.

Here the CDR3 DNA reads TGCGCCAGCAGCTTGTCAGGAACCCTCTCTGGAAACACCATATATTTT. Protein product: CASSLSGTLSGNTIYF. This sequence joins TRBV5-1 and TRBJ1-3; D is ambiguous. The V end lost 1 base, the J end lost 0 bases, and 11 bases lay between the germline ends. The CDR3 loop spans 16 amino acids. The V gene's germline CDR1 is SGHRS and CDR2 YFSETQ.

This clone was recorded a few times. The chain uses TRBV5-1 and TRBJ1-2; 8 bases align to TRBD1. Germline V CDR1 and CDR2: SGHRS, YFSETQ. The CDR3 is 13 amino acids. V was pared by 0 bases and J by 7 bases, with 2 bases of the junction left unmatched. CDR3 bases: TGCGCCAGCAGCTTGGCAGGGGGCACTGGCTACACCTTC. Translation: CASSLAGGTGYTF.

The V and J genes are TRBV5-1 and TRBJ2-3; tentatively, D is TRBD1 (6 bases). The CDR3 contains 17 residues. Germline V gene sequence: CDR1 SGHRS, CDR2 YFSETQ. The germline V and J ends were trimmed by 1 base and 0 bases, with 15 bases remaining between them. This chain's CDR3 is CASSLRPGTPSTDTQYF. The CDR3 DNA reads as TGCGCCAGCAGCTTGAGGCCCGGGACACCCAGCACAGATACGCAGTATTTT.

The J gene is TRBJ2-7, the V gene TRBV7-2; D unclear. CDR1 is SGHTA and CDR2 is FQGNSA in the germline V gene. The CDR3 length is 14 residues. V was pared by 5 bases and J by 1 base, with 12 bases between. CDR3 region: CASSPRPTSYEQYF. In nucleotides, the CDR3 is TGTGCCAGCAGCCCCAGGCCGACATCCTACGAGCAGTACTTC. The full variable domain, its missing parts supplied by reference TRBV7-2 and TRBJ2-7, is GAGVSQSPSNKVTEKGKDVELRCDPISGHTALYWYRQSLGQGLEFLIYFQGNSAPDKSGLPSDRFSAERTGGSVSTLTIQRTQQEDSAVYLCASSPRPTSYEQYFGPGTRLTVT.

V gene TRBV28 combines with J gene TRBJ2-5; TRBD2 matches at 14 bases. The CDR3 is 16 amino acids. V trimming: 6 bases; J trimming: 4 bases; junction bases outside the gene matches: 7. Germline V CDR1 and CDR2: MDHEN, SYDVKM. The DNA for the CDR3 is TGTGCCAGCAGGCGACTAGCGGGAGGGGAGGGAGAGACCCAGTACTTC. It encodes CASRRLAGGEGETQYF.

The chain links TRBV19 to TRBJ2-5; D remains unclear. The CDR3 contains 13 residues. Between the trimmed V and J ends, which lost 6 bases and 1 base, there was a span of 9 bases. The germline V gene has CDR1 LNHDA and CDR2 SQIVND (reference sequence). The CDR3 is CASSRRSQETQYF. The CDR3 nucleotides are TGTGCCAGTAGCAGGCGTAGCCAAGAGACCCAGTACTTC.